The rows below give T cell receptor beta chains drawn from one sample of a study of T cells in Graves' hyperthyroidism and ophthalmopathy. A single record per CDR3 protein comes from TCRdb applying MiXCR to the multiplex PCR reads. The data hold some 600,000 distinct CDR3 sequences, with around 13% observed a single time. Sequenced sample: blood. The source of these receptors is a young woman with Graves' hyperthyroidism that later progressed to Graves' ophthalmopathy. The CDR3 runs from the conserved cysteine through the conserved F or W. D genes are given only for firm matches. Size is omitted from some rows. Given values are once, few, many or a class for expanded clones.

v_gene	d_gene	abundance	j_gene	CDR3aa
TRBV10-3	TRBD1	NA	TRBJ1-3	CATRAGGMDTIYF
TRBV7-9	NA	many	TRBJ2-2	CASSLRSSGVAAGELFF
TRBV9	NA	NA	TRBJ2-3	CASSVVGGTDTQYF
TRBV14	TRBD2	few	TRBJ2-7	CASSHSSGAYEQYF
TRBV3-1	NA	few	TRBJ2-4	CASSPWALQTKNIQYF
TRBV7-9	NA	NA	TRBJ1-6	CASSLGAGNSPLHF
TRBV7-2	TRBD2	many	TRBJ2-3	CASSFPGGPTDTQYF
TRBV19	TRBD2	many	TRBJ2-5	CASRPASGSDPSQETQYF
TRBV28	NA	many	TRBJ2-1	CASSSATLGEQFF
TRBV2	TRBD2	NA	TRBJ2-3	CASSSSPGGFTDTQYF
TRBV5-1	TRBD2	many	TRBJ2-1	CASRGASGDNEQFF
TRBV30	NA	many	TRBJ1-5	CAWSRRSNQPQHF